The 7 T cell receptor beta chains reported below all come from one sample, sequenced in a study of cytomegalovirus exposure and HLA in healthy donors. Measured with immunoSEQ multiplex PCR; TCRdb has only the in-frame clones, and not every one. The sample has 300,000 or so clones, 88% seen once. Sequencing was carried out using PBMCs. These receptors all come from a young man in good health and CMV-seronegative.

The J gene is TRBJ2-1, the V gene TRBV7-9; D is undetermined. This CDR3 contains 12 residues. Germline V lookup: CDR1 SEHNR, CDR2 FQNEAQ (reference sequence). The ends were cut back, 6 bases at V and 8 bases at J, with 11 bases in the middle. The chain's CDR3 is CASSLGYDEQFF. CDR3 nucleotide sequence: TGTGCCAGCAGTCTCGGGTATGATGAGCAGTTCTTC.

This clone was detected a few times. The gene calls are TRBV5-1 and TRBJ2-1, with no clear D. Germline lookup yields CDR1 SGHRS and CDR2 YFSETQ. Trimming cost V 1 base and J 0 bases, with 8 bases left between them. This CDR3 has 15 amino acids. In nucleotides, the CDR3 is TGCGCCAGCAGCTTGTTGGGCCACTCCTACAATGAGCAGTTCTTC. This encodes CASSLLGHSYNEQFF.

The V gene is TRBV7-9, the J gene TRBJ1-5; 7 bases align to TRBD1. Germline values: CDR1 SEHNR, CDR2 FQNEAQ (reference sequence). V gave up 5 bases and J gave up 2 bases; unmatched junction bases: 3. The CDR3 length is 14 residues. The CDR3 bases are TGTGCCAGCAGCCAGGGGGTAGGCAATCAGCCCCAGCATTTT. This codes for CASSQGVGNQPQHF.

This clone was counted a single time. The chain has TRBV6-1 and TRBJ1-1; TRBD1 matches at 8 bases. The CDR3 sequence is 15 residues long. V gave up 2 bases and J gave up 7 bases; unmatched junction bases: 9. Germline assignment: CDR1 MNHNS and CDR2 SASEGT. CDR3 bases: TGTGCCAGCAGTGAACGCGGACAGGGAAGGGTTGAAGCTTTCTTT. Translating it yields CASSERGQGRVEAFF.

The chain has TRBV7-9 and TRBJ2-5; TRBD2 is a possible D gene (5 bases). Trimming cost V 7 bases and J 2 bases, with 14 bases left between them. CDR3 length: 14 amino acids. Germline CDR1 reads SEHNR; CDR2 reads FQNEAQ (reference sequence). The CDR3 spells CASILSGRQETQYF. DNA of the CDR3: TGTGCCAGCATCCTCTCGGGGAGACAAGAGACCCAGTACTTC.

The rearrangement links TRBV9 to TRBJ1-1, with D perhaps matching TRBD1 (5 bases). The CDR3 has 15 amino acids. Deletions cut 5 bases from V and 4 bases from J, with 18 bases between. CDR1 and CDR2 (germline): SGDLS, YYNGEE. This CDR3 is CASSQSGVGGTEAFF. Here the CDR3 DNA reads TGTGCCAGCAGTCAGAGCGGGGTTGGGGGCACTGAAGCTTTCTTT.

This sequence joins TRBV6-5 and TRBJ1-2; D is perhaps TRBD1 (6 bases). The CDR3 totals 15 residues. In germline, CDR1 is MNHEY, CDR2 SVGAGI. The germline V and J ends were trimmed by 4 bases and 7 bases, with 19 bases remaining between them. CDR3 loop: CASSSPRGGPLGYTF. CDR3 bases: TGTGCCAGCAGTTCACCCCGCGGGGGGCCGCTTGGCTACACCTTC.